This T cell receptor (beta chain) was sequenced in a study of early T cells in non-severe SARS-CoV-2 infection. In this sample, this clonotype turned up a few times. V trimming: 7 bases; J trimming: 4 bases; junction bases outside the gene matches: 7. This CDR3 has 13 amino acids. CDR1 and CDR2 from the germline V gene are MDHEN and SYDVKM. One entry per CDR3 protein, called by TCRdb with MiXCR from the 5' RACE reads. Counted here are roughly 40,000 distinct CDR3 sequences, roughly 6% occurring once; the ten biggest clones make up about 8.3%. The sample was whole blood, taken at baseline. The receptor's source is an adult who was a healthcare worker with PCR-confirmed SARS-CoV-2 infection or an uninfected control (not recorded which). This rearrangement joins TRBV28 to TRBJ2-7; 7 bases agree with TRBD2. The CDR3 bases are TGTGCCAGCAAGGATAGCGGGTTTTACGAGCAGTACTTC. This sequence encodes CASKDSGFYEQYF.